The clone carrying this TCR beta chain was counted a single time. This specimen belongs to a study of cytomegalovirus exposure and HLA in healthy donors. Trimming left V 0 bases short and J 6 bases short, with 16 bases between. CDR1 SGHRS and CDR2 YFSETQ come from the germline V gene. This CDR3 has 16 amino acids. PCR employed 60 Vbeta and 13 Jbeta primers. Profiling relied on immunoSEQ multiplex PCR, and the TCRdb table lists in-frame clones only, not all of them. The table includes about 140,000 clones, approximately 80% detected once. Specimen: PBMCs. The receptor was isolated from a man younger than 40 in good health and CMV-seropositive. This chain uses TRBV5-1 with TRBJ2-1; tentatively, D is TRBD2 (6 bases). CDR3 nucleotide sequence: TGCGCCAGCAGCTTGGGAACTAGCATGACCGGCAATGAGCAGTTCTTC. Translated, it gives CASSLGTSMTGNEQFF.